What follows describes a single T cell receptor beta chain. The antigen is not known. The sample originates from a study of cytomegalovirus exposure and HLA in healthy donors. Germline lookup yields CDR1 SGHRS and CDR2 YFSETQ. The junction had 9 bases not matched to a gene; V was cut back by 4 bases and J by 4 bases. The CDR3 has 16 residues. Notes on the study in general: Later work found most CMV-associated TCR beta chains apparently HLA-restricted. Published work reported that the classifier diagnosed cytomegalovirus status with high specificity and sensitivity. The productive fraction for most TCR beta V segments was about 90% or about 30% in an earlier analysis. Rarity held for most TCR sequences, but there were some public TCRs that occurred in many donors.

Use of 60 Vbeta and 13 Jbeta primers characterized the PCR. The protocol was immunoSEQ multiplex PCR, while the TCRdb copy is restricted to in-frame clones and leaves out a portion. This sample has 150,000 or so clones, with 77% found just once. Source material: PBMCs. V is TRBV5-1 and J is TRBJ2-2, with 8 positions matching TRBD2. The clonotype comes from a male donor in good health and CMV-seronegative. The CDR3 sequence is CASSDISGIITGELFF. DNA of the CDR3: TGCGCCAGCAGCGATATTAGCGGGATAATCACCGGGGAGCTGTTTTTT.